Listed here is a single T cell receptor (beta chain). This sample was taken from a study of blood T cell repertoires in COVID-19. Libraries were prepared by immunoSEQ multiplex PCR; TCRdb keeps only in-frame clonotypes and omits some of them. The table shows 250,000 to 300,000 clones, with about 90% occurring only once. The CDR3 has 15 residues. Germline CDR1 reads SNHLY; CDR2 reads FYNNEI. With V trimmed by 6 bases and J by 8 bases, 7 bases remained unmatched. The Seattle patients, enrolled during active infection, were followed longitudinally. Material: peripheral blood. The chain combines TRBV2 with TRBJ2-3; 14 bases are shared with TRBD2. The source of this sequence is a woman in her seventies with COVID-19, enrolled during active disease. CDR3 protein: CASRRTSGRSSTQYF. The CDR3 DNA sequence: TGTGCCAGCAGGAGGACTAGCGGGAGGTCAAGTACGCAGTATTTT.